This TCR beta chain was identified during a study of blood T cell repertoires in COVID-19. Sequenced by immunoSEQ multiplex PCR; TCRdb stores in-frame clones only, minus some. The sample has more than 95,000 clones, about 91% seen once. V was clipped by 3 bases and J by 4 bases; unmatched bases: 14. CDR1 LNHDA and CDR2 SQIVND come from the germline V gene (reference sequence). CDR3 length equals 18 residues. Material for sequencing was peripheral blood. V gene TRBV19 combines with J gene TRBJ2-3; 9 nucleotides match TRBD2. The receptor's source is a human donor in a cohort sampled during active COVID-19. CDR3 in amino acids: CASSMPRGSGGPPDTQYF. In DNA, the CDR3 is TGTGCCAGTAGTATGCCCCGAGGGAGCGGGGGGCCCCCAGATACGCAGTATTTT.